This T cell receptor beta chain originates from a study of blood T cell repertoires in COVID-19. Measured with immunoSEQ multiplex PCR; TCRdb has only the in-frame clones, and not every one. The table lists 100,000 to 150,000 clones, 70% to 90% of them singletons. The V end lost 5 bases, the J end lost 4 bases, and 6 bases lay between the germline ends. Germline CDR1 and CDR2: MDHEN and SYDVKM. The CDR3 has 11 residues. Sequencing was carried out using peripheral blood. This clonotype was sampled from a woman between 50 and 59 years old with acute or convalescent COVID-19. The chain couples TRBV28 to TRBJ2-7; no reliable D call. The CDR3 is CASSQIYEQYF. For the CDR3, the DNA is TGTGCCAGCAGTCAGATTTACGAGCAGTACTTC.